The 12 T cell receptor beta chains below all came from one sample that was sequenced in a study of cytomegalovirus exposure and HLA in healthy donors. Amplification used 60 Vbeta primers and 13 Jbeta primers. Assay used: immunoSEQ multiplex PCR; TCRdb lists only in-frame clones, some missing. The sample lists 270,000 or so clones, around 90% occurring once. What was sequenced was PBMCs. These receptors all stem from a girl aged 2 to 10 in good health and CMV-seronegative.

The V call is TRBV11-2, the J call TRBJ2-2; 11 nucleotides align to TRBD2. Germline values: CDR1 SGHAT, CDR2 FQNNGV. The CDR3 has 14 amino acids. V was pared by 3 bases and J by 7 bases, with 1 base of the junction left unmatched. The CDR3 DNA sequence: TGTGCCAGCAGCTTTACTAGCGGGAGCGGGGAGCTGTTTTTT. This translates into CASSFTSGSGELFF.

The rearrangement links TRBV19 to TRBJ2-1; tentative D call: TRBD2 (6 bases). Trimming removed 4 bases at V and 10 bases at J, with 14 bases between. Per germline, CDR1 LNHDA and CDR2 SQIVND (reference sequence). The CDR3 is made up of 13 amino acids. For the CDR3, the DNA is TGTGCCAGTAGTACACTCGGGGGAGACGAGCAGTTCTTC. It translates to CASSTLGGDEQFF.

This chain joins TRBV18 and TRBJ2-1; 9 bases agree with TRBD1. J was trimmed by 4 bases and V by 3 bases; bases with no gene match: 10. This CDR3 contains 17 residues. In germline, CDR1 is KGHSH, CDR2 LQKENI. Here the CDR3 DNA reads TGTGCCAGCTCACCCGCTCTAAGACAGGGGGAATACAATGAGCAGTTCTTC. As protein: CASSPALRQGEYNEQFF.

This sequence joins TRBV13 and TRBJ2-7, with 8 bases identical to TRBD2. Germline-derived CDR1 and CDR2 are PRHDT and FYEKMQ (reference sequence). J lost 7 bases, V lost 2 bases, and 4 bases had no gene match. This CDR3 has 13 residues. The chain's CDR3 is CASSLPGGREQYF. CDR3 DNA sequence: TGTGCCAGCAGCTTACCGGGAGGGCGGGAGCAGTACTTC.

The V call is TRBV4-1, the J call TRBJ1-4; weak D call: TRBD1 (6 bases). CDR3 length: 15 amino acids. The V end lost 0 bases, the J end lost 10 bases, and 15 bases lay between the germline ends. CDR1 and CDR2 from the germline V gene are MGHRA and YSYEKL. Here the CDR3 DNA reads TGCGCCAGCAGCCAAGAGATGCAGGGGAACCGAAAACTGTTTTTT. As protein: CASSQEMQGNRKLFF.

V usage is TRBV5-6 and J usage is TRBJ2-7; 7 bases align to TRBD2. The CDR3 has 16 residues. J lost 1 base, V lost 4 bases, and 11 bases had no gene match. The germline CDR1 and CDR2 sequences are SGHDT and YYEEEE. The CDR3 is CASSKTSSLASYEQYF. The CDR3 DNA reads as TGTGCCAGCAGCAAGACTAGCAGCCTCGCTTCCTACGAGCAGTACTTC.

This chain joins TRBV18 and TRBJ1-4; D gene unclear. Trimming left V 3 bases short and J 7 bases short, with 12 bases between. Germline CDR1 and CDR2: KGHSH and LQKENI. The CDR3 has 14 residues. The CDR3 DNA reads TGTGCCAGCTCACCTCAATGGGCTTCTGAAAAACTGTTTTTT. Amino acids: CASSPQWASEKLFF.

The V and J genes are TRBV10-3 and TRBJ2-7, with 8 bases that match TRBD2. This CDR3 region has 15 residues. Germline lookup yields CDR1 ENHRY and CDR2 SYGVKD. The junction had 16 bases not matched to a gene; V was cut back by 11 bases and J by 4 bases. The chain's CDR3 is CASSGGGREVYEQYF. The CDR3 region has the DNA TGTGCCTCCAGTGGGGGGGGGCGGGAGGTGTACGAGCAGTACTTC.

This clone has more than one count but fewer than ten. The V call is TRBV25-1, the J call TRBJ1-1, with D perhaps matching TRBD1 (6 bases). This CDR3 has 13 residues. The V end was cut by 4 bases, the J end by 4 bases, with 10 bases between. Per the germline V gene, CDR1 is MGHDK and CDR2 is SYGVNS. In DNA, the CDR3 is TGTGCCAGCAGTGCAACAGGGTTCACTGAAGCTTTCTTT. Encoded protein: CASSATGFTEAFF.

The table lists this clone with a count of one. This rearrangement joins TRBV30 to TRBJ1-6, with D unresolved. The V gene's germline CDR1 is GTSNPN and CDR2 SVGIG (reference sequence). The length of the CDR3 is 13 residues. Trimming shortened V by 4 bases and J by 7 bases, and 11 bases separated the two germline ends. The CDR3 region is CAWIAAGNSPLHF. The CDR3 DNA sequence: TGTGCCTGGATTGCGGCTGGGAATTCACCCCTCCACTTT.

This rearrangement joins TRBV7-9 to TRBJ2-1; a possible D gene is TRBD2 (7 bases). V lost 4 bases to trimming and J lost 5 bases, with 15 bases between them. CDR1 is SEHNR, CDR2 FQNEAQ, per germline (reference sequence). The CDR3 contains 15 residues. For the CDR3, the DNA is TGTGCCAGCAGCTCGTATCGGGGGGCGGACAATGAGCAGTTCTTC. Translating it yields CASSSYRGADNEQFF.

CDR3 in DNA: TGTGCCAGCAGTTTAGAGGCGGGGGGCCGGGGGGAGCAGTTCTTC. Translation gives CASSLEAGGRGEQFF. The chain carries TRBV27 and TRBJ2-1, with 8 bases matching TRBD2. CDR1 MNHEY and CDR2 SMNVEV come from the germline V gene (reference sequence). The CDR3 spans 15 residues. With 2 bases clipped from V and 10 bases from J, the junction kept 10 bases outside the gene matches.